This TCR beta chain was sequenced during a study of shared clonotypes between healthy human individuals. Overall study results and limits: Relative to clonotypes present in all four donors, those not shared had lower generation probabilities. A few donors held about 4.6% of naive CD4 clonotypes in common.

Method: immunoSEQ multiplex PCR; TCRdb's copy keeps in-frame clones and lacks some. The sample lists millions of clones, 85% to 95% occurring once. The donor cohort consisted entirely of Caucasian adults residing in Nashville, Tennessee. The CDR3 is made up of 16 amino acids. V lost 6 bases and J lost 0, with 14 bases in between. The germline V gene encodes CDR1 MGHRA and CDR2 YSYEKL. For this clone: What it recognizes is unknown.

This TCR was recovered from a man younger than 35 in good health. The sample was naive CD4+ T cells sorted from blood. Subset given: CD45RA+ positively selected. This rearrangement joins TRBV4-1 to TRBJ1-4; maybe TRBD1 (6 bases). CDR3 sequence (DNA): TGCGCCAGCAGGGACAGTGGGACACCAACTAATGAAAAACTGTTTTTT. Translated, it gives CASRDSGTPTNEKLFF.